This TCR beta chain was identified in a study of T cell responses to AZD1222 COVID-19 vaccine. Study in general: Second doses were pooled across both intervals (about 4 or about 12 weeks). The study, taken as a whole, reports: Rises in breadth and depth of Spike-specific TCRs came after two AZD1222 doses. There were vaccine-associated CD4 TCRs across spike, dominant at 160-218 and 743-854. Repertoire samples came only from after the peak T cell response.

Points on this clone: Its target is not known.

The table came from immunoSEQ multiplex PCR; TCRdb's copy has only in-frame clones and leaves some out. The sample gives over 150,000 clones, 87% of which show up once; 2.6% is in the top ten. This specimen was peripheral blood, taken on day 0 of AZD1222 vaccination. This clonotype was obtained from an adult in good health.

CDR3 bases: TGTGCCAGCAGCTTAGAGGCTAGCGGGAGTTCGGAGACCCAGTACTTC. Its protein product is CASSLEASGSSETQYF. V is TRBV7-6 and J is TRBJ2-5, with 10 nucleotides matching TRBD2. The CDR3 is made up of 16 amino acids. Germline V gene data show CDR1 as SGHVS and CDR2 as FNYEAQ. The J segment lost 5 bases and the V segment lost 1 base, leaving 7 bases of the junction unmatched.